This T cell receptor beta chain was sequenced for a study of blood T cell repertoires in COVID-19. Method: immunoSEQ multiplex PCR; TCRdb's copy keeps in-frame clones and lacks some. Among approximately 250,000 clones listed, about 89% were seen once. The CDR3 spans 14 residues. Germline V CDR1 and CDR2: SGHTA, FQGNSA. V shed 4 bases and J shed 9 bases, with 13 bases lying between them. The TCR sequence derives from a woman aged 55-70 years who had recovered from COVID-19. The sample taken for sequencing was peripheral blood. The rearrangement joins TRBV7-2 to TRBJ1-6, with D possibly being TRBD1 (5 bases). Here the CDR3 DNA reads TGTGCCAGCAGCTGGTGGGGGGAAGGTTCACCCCTCCACTTT. Translation: CASSWWGEGSPLHF.